This T cell receptor beta chain was observed in a study of OX40 agonist ivuxolimab in advanced cancers. Overall study: Dose-escalation patients' cancers were hepatocellular carcinoma, melanoma, renal cell or head and neck cancer.

CDR3 size: 15 residues. Germline-derived CDR1 and CDR2 are MGHRA and YSYEKL. Trimming left V 4 bases short and J 2 bases short, with 11 bases between. Produced via immunoSEQ multiplex PCR; TCRdb's table is partial and in-frame only. The sample includes over 15,000 clones, more than 70% of them seen just once. This sample comprised CD4+ or CD8+ T cells sorted from blood, obtained in a trial of the OX40 agonist ivuxolimab. The source is an adult with an advanced solid tumor such as melanoma, head and neck, liver or kidney cancer. This chain joins TRBV4-1 and TRBJ1-4; D not certain. Here the CDR3 reads CASSLGGITNEKLFF. DNA for the CDR3: TGCGCCAGCAGCCTTGGCGGGATTACTAATGAAAAACTGTTTTTT.